This T cell receptor (beta chain) was documented in a study of shared clonotypes between healthy human individuals. Study information: Each donor had three CD4 naive, three CD4 memory, two CD8 naive and one CD8 memory plate. Whole-study results and caveats: Donor scarcity curtailed the genetic and exposure-history diversity represented herein. Exclusively blood specimens were collected; tissue repertoires likely differ.

Replicate sorted-subset PCRs were loaded with around 200 ng DNA, about 28,000 T cell genomes. Profiling relied on immunoSEQ multiplex PCR, and the TCRdb table lists in-frame clones only, not all of them. This sample has around 2.5 million clones, with over 85% found just once. About this clone itself: Its antigen remains unidentified.

The CDR3 covers 13 residues. The V end was cut by 6 bases, the J end by 7 bases, with 15 bases between. Per germline, CDR1 MNHNY and CDR2 SVGAGI (reference sequence). What was sequenced was naive CD4+ T cells from PBMCs. Specified subset: CD45RA+ positively selected. This sequence joins TRBV6-6 and TRBJ1-2, with D unclear. The receptor was derived from a man younger than 35 in good health. Some clones in this sample may be carry-over from other donors' samples. The CDR3 DNA is TGTGCCAGCAGCTTAGACGGCCTGGGTGGCTACACCTTC. Translated, it gives CASSLDGLGGYTF.